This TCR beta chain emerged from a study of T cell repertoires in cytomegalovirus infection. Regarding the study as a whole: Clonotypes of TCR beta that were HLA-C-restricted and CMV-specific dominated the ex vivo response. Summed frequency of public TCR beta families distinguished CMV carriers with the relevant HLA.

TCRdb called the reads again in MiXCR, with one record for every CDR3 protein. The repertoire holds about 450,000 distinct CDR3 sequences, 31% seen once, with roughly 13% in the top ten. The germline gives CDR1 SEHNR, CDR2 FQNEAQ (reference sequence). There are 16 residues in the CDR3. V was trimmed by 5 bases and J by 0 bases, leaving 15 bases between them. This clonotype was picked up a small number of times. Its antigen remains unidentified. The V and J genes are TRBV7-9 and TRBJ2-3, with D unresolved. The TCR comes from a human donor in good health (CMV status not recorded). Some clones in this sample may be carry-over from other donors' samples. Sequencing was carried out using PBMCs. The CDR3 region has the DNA TGTGCCAGCAGCCCGAAAGCCTCTAGTAGCACAGATACGCAGTATTTT. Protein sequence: CASSPKASSSTDTQYF.